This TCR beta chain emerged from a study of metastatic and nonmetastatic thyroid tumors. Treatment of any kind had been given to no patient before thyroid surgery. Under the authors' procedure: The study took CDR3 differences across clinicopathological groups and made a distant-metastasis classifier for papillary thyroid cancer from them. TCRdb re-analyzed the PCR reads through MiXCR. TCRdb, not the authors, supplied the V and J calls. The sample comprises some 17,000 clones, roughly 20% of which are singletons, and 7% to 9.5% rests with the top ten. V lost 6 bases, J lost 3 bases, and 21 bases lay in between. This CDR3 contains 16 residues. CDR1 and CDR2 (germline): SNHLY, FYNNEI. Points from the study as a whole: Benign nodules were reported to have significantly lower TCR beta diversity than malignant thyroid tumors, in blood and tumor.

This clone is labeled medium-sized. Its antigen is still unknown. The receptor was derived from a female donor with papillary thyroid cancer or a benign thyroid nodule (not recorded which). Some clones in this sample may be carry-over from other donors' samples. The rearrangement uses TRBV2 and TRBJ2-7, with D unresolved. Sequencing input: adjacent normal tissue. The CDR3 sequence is CASRSSAETSIYEQYF. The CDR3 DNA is TGTGCCAGCAGATCTTCGGCGGAAACCTCAATCTACGAGCAGTACTTC.